This T cell receptor beta chain was captured by sequencing in a study of blood T cell repertoires in COVID-19. On the study more broadly: The study drew acute and convalescent COVID-19 samples from the United States, Italy and Spain.

V was trimmed by 5 bases and J by 4 bases, leaving 26 bases between them. In germline, CDR1 is MNHEY, CDR2 SMNVEV (reference sequence). CDR3 size: 18 residues. The table came from immunoSEQ multiplex PCR; TCRdb's copy has only in-frame clones and leaves some out. Seen here are roughly 100,000 clones, approximately 90% observed once, and the top ten hold approximately 5.4%. The sample comprised peripheral blood. The chain has TRBV27 and TRBJ1-1, with a possible D match to TRBD1 (5 bases). The TCR originated in a woman aged 45-65 years with COVID-19, enrolled during active disease. CDR3 residues: CASSAVTRRWGGGTEAFF. As DNA, the CDR3 is TGTGCCAGCAGTGCCGTCACGAGAAGATGGGGCGGTGGCACTGAAGCTTTCTTT.